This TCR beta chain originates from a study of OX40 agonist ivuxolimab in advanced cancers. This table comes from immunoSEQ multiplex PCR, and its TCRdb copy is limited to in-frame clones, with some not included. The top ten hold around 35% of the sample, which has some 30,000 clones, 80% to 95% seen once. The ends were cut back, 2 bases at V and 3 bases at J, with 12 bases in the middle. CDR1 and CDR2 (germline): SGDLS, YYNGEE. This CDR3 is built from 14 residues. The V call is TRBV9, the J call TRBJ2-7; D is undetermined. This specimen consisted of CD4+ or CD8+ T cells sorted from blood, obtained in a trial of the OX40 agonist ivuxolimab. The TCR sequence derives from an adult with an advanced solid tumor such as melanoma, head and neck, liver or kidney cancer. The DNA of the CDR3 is TGTGCCAGCAGCGTCGAACAAAATTTCTACGAGCAGTACTTC. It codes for CASSVEQNFYEQYF.